These 30 T cell receptor beta chains share one sample of origin, sequenced in a study of blood T cells in healthy people across ages. The second PCR ran roughly 6 to 11 cycles with a sample-barcoded 5' primer and J-beta primers. TCRdb passed the 5' RACE reads through MiXCR, listing each CDR3 protein once. The table includes under 950,000 distinct CDR3 sequences, 20% to 25% detected once. Sequencing input: blood. The receptors stem from a man between 65 and 85 years old in good health.

The chain carries TRBV7-2 and TRBJ2-5; 10 bases match TRBD2. Germline V gives CDR1 SGHTA, CDR2 FQGNSA. The CDR3 contains 16 residues. V lost 1 base, J lost 1 base, and 3 bases stayed unmatched. The chain's CDR3 is CASSLVASGSQETQYF. The CDR3 DNA reads TGTGCCAGCAGCTTAGTGGCTAGCGGGAGCCAAGAGACCCAGTACTTC.

The V and J genes are TRBV28 and TRBJ1-4, with D perhaps matching TRBD1 (6 bases). Germline V gene lookup returns CDR1 MDHEN and CDR2 SYDVKM. This CDR3 has 13 residues. The germline V and J ends were trimmed by 1 base and 11 bases, with 11 bases remaining between them. CDR3: CASSLYGGGKLFF. The CDR3 DNA sequence: TGTGCCAGCAGTTTATATGGGGGCGGGAAACTGTTTTTT.

This clonotype has just a few counts. The chain carries TRBV4-1 and TRBJ2-3; D gene uncertain. CDR3 length: 15 amino acids. Germline CDR1 reads MGHRA; CDR2 reads YSYEKL. The V end lost 0 bases, the J end lost 2 bases, and 9 bases lay between the germline ends. CDR3 in DNA: TGCGCCAGCAGCCAAGATAATAGGGACACAGATACGCAGTATTTT. It yields the protein CASSQDNRDTDTQYF.

This clonotype occurred many times. The CDR3 bases are TGTGCCACCAGTGATATGGACTGGAGCTGGCAGTTCTTC. It codes for CATSDMDWSWQFF. This rearrangement joins TRBV24-1 to TRBJ2-1; possible D gene TRBD2, 5 bases. The CDR3 contains 13 residues. Trimming took off 3 bases at V and 12 bases at J, with 14 bases between the two ends. Germline V gives CDR1 KGHDR, CDR2 SFDVKD.

The rearrangement uses TRBV10-3 and TRBJ2-3, with 10 bases that match TRBD2. CDR1 and CDR2 (germline): ENHRY, SYGVKD. Trimming removed 6 bases from V and 1 base from J; junction bases left unmatched: 4. This CDR3 is 15 amino acids long. The CDR3 sequence: CAISQREGRTDTQYF. The CDR3 nucleotides read TGTGCCATCAGCCAGCGGGAGGGCCGCACAGATACGCAGTATTTT.

This clonotype was found many times. The chain carries TRBV29-1 and TRBJ2-3, with D unresolved. Germline CDR1 and CDR2: SQVTM and ANQGSEA. Trimming stripped 1 base from V and 4 bases from J, with 6 bases between. This CDR3 region has 12 residues. This CDR3 is CSVEAVADTQYF. CDR3 bases: TGCAGCGTTGAAGCAGTAGCAGATACGCAGTATTTT.

The rearrangement uses TRBV20-1 and TRBJ1-6; D possibly corresponds to TRBD1 (6 bases). V lost 3 bases and J lost 1, with 13 bases in between. CDR3 length: 16 residues. CDR1 and CDR2 (germline): DFQATT, SNEGSKA (reference sequence). The CDR3, as DNA: TGCAGTGCTAGGGAGGTCAGGGGTTCCTATAATTCACCCCTCCACTTT. Protein product: CSAREVRGSYNSPLHF.

The gene calls are TRBV25-1 and TRBJ2-1, with a possible D match to TRBD1 (6 bases). The J call may be mistaken, given a closer DNA end match to TRBJ2-7. Germline CDR1 is MGHDK and CDR2 is SYGVNS. The CDR3 loop spans 13 amino acids. For the CDR3, the DNA is TGTGCCAGCAGTCCGCAGGGGATCGACGAGCAGTACGTC. As protein: CASSPQGIDEQYV.

This clonotype was detected a few times. One end of the junction is discordant with germline, which a read error may explain. The chain couples TRBV3-1 to TRBJ2-1; D could derive from TRBD1 or TRBD2 (5 bases each). The CDR3 extends over 16 amino acids. Germline assignment: CDR1 LGHDT and CDR2 YNNKEL (reference sequence). The CDR3 DNA sequence: TGTGCCAGCAGCCAAGTGCCCGGGACCACCTACAATGGGCAGTTCTTC. It codes for CASSQVPGTTYNGQFF.

A note on this clonotype: It is likely a read error, because the conserved phenylalanine at the end of the CDR3 is missing. This chain links TRBV11-3 with TRBJ1-1; D unclear. Germline-derived CDR1 and CDR2 are SGHNT and YENEEA. The length of the CDR3 is 11 residues. Deletions cut 0 bases from V and 4 bases from J, with 0 bases between. CDR3 loop: CASSLDTEAFL. CDR3 in DNA: TGTGCCAGCAGCTTAGACACTGAAGCTTTCCTT.

This clonotype was found a few times. V usage is TRBV4-1 and J usage is TRBJ2-7; D not resolved. The J call may be faulty, since TRBJ2-1 better matches the DNA end. This CDR3 region has 12 residues. CDR1 is MGHRA, CDR2 YSYEKL, per germline. The CDR3 here is CASSPQGEWQFF. The CDR3 nucleotides are TGCGCCAGCAGCCCCCAAGGCGAATGGCAGTTCTTC.

The chain combines TRBV28 with TRBJ2-5; tentatively, D is TRBD1 or TRBD2 (5 bases each). V lost 3 bases to trimming and J lost 5 bases, with 19 bases between them. The CDR3 has 16 residues. Germline CDR1 MDHEN, CDR2 SYDVKM. The CDR3 loop reads CASSFTEGMGLETQYF. The CDR3 DNA reads as TGTGCCAGCAGTTTTACAGAGGGGATGGGATTGGAGACCCAGTACTTC.

V and J are TRBV18 and TRBJ2-5; the match to TRBD1 covers 8 bases. The ends lost 3 bases at V and 2 bases at J; junction bases unmatched: 8. CDR3 length: 16 residues. Germline V gene data show CDR1 as KGHSH and CDR2 as LQKENI. DNA of the CDR3: TGTGCCAGCTCACCCGAGACAGGGGTTTCTCAAGAGACCCAGTACTTC. Its translation is CASSPETGVSQETQYF.

This clonotype has more than one count but fewer than ten. This rearrangement joins TRBV6-2 or TRBV6-3 to TRBJ2-1; 14 positions match TRBD2. This CDR3 spans 15 amino acids. J lost 9 bases, V lost 5 bases, and 6 bases had no gene match. Looked up from germline, CDR1 is MNHEY and CDR2 is SVGEGT. The CDR3 DNA follows: TGTGCCAGCAGTAGAGGACTAGCGGGGGGACTTGAGCAGTTCTTC. Translating gives CASSRGLAGGLEQFF.

This clonotype was observed a few times. The chain joins TRBV11-2 to TRBJ2-1; the D gene could be TRBD1 or TRBD2 (6 bases each). CDR1 is SGHAT, CDR2 FQNNGV, per germline. V was shortened by 1 base and J by 9 bases, with 10 bases between the two germline ends. The CDR3 is made up of 13 amino acids. The CDR3 sequence: CASSLGGAGEQFF. The CDR3 DNA sequence: TGTGCCAGCAGCTTAGGGGGGGCGGGTGAGCAGTTCTTC.

There are many counts of this clonotype. The V and J genes are TRBV11-3 and TRBJ1-2; D gene uncertain. The germline gives CDR1 SGHNT, CDR2 YENEEA. The V end was cut by 3 bases, the J end by 4 bases, with 9 bases between. The CDR3 totals 13 residues. The CDR3 loop is CASSFTERYGYTF. For the CDR3, the DNA is TGTGCCAGCAGCTTCACAGAACGCTATGGCTACACCTTC.

The V call is TRBV12-3 or TRBV12-4, the J call TRBJ2-4, with no clear D. The CDR3 totals 14 residues. Trimming cost V 6 bases and J 0 bases, with 9 bases left between them. CDR3 DNA sequence: TGTGCCAGCAGAGAGTACTTAGCCAAAAACATTCAGTACTTC. This gives the protein CASREYLAKNIQYF.

This CDR3 reads CSAPPETGGVREQYF. CDR3 nucleotide sequence: TGCAGTGCACCTCCGGAGACAGGAGGGGTGCGCGAGCAGTACTTC. The V and J genes are TRBV20-1 and TRBJ2-5; D is perhaps TRBD1 or TRBD2 (6 bases each). The J call could be wrong; TRBJ2-7 is a better fit for the DNA end. CDR1 is DFQATT and CDR2 is SNEGSKA in the germline V gene (reference sequence). CDR3 length: 15 residues.

This clonotype occurred a few times. The chain recombines TRBV12-3 or TRBV12-4 with TRBJ2-2, with 13 nucleotides matching TRBD2. The CDR3 runs to 19 residues. J lost 1 base, V lost 5 bases, and 10 bases had no gene match. The CDR3 DNA is TGTGCCAGCAGTGTCGGGACTAGCGGGAATAATAAGAACACCGGGGAGCTGTTTTTT. It encodes CASSVGTSGNNKNTGELFF.

The sample holds a few counts of this clonotype. The rearrangement uses TRBV15 and TRBJ1-4; D is ambiguous. The CDR3 is 16 amino acids. The germline gives CDR1 LNHNV, CDR2 YYDKDF (reference sequence). The V end lost 3 bases, the J end lost 8 bases, and 19 bases lay between the germline ends. The CDR3 bases are TGTGCCACCAGCAGGGGGATGTGGCGGCTCTGGGAAAAACTGTTTTTT. Amino acids: CATSRGMWRLWEKLFF.

V gene TRBV12-3 or TRBV12-4 combines with J gene TRBJ2-1; TRBD2 matches at 9 bases. The CDR3 is 16 amino acids. V shed 5 bases, J shed 2 bases, and the junction held 7 bases outside the gene matches. CDR3 loop: CASSPAASGAYNEQFF. In DNA form, the CDR3 reads TGTGCCAGCAGTCCTGCGGCTAGCGGGGCCTACAATGAGCAGTTCTTC.

CDR3 DNA: TGTGCCAGCAGTTACTCCGGGACTAATTACAATGAGCAGTTCTTC. This translates into CASSYSGTNYNEQFF. V gene TRBV6-6 combines with J gene TRBJ2-1, with TRBD2 identical over 7 bases. The length of the CDR3 is 15 residues. The J segment lost 4 bases and the V segment lost 0 bases, leaving 3 bases of the junction unmatched. Germline V lookup: CDR1 MNHNY, CDR2 SVGAGI (reference sequence).

This chain connects TRBV6-5 to TRBJ2-1, with TRBD1 matching over 10 bases. Unmatched junction bases numbered 5, after V lost 4 bases and J lost 5 bases. The germline V gene encodes CDR1 MNHEY and CDR2 SVGAGI. The CDR3 has 15 amino acids. The CDR3 sequence is CASSSDRGPNNEQFF. For the CDR3, the DNA is TGTGCCAGCAGTTCCGACAGGGGGCCTAACAATGAGCAGTTCTTC.

This clonotype was seen a few times. The chain is built from TRBV20-1 and TRBJ2-7, with a tentative D call TRBD1 (6 bases). CDR1 is DFQATT and CDR2 is SNEGSKA in the germline V gene (reference sequence). Trimming pared 2 bases from V and 5 bases from J, leaving 13 bases between. This CDR3 spans 13 amino acids. In DNA, the CDR3 is TGCAGTGCTAGACGGCAGGGGATGGACGAGCAGTACGTC. Translating it yields CSARRQGMDEQYV.

This clonotype was counted between two and nine times. V usage is TRBV5-1 and J usage is TRBJ1-2; TRBD1 is a possible D gene (5 bases). The CDR3 runs 16 residues. The germline V gene has CDR1 SGHRS and CDR2 YFSETQ. Trimming took 3 bases from V and 6 from J, leaving 21 bases between them. This CDR3 reads CASSSPGTSADNGYTF. CDR3 in DNA: TGCGCCAGCAGCTCCCCCGGGACGTCGGCAGACAATGGCTACACCTTC.

This clonotype was observed a handful of times. The chain couples TRBV29-1 to TRBJ2-1; 8 bases align to TRBD2. Trimming cost V 7 bases and J 9 bases; bases outside gene matches: 11. Germline-derived CDR1 and CDR2 are SQVTM and ANQGSEA. The CDR3 spans 13 residues. CDR3 DNA sequence: TGCAGCGCTGGAGAAGCGGGAGTCGGTGAGCAGTTCTTC. It specifies CSAGEAGVGEQFF.

This clonotype was counted ten times or more. This sequence joins TRBV6-5 and TRBJ1-6; no clear D. The V gene lost 0 bases and the J gene lost 5 bases, with 8 bases spanning the gap. Per germline, CDR1 MNHEY and CDR2 SVGAGI. This CDR3 has 15 residues. The CDR3 DNA reads as TGTGCCAGCAGTTACTCGAAAGTAAATAATTCACCCCTCCACTTT. Amino acid sequence: CASSYSKVNNSPLHF.

This clonotype was detected only a few times. V gene TRBV9 combines with J gene TRBJ2-1; D is unclear. The CDR3 is made up of 16 amino acids. Trimming stripped 4 bases from V and 0 bases from J, with 14 bases between. The germline gives CDR1 SGDLS, CDR2 YYNGEE. The CDR3, as DNA: TGTGCCAGCAGCCCCCCCCGGACGAGCTCCTACAATGAGCAGTTCTTC. Translation gives CASSPPRTSSYNEQFF.

The rearrangement uses TRBV29-1 and TRBJ2-7; D call uncertain. The last part of the DNA fits TRBJ2-5 better; the J call may be wrong. Per germline, CDR1 SQVTM and CDR2 ANQGSEA. The length of the CDR3 is 12 residues. The CDR3 coding sequence is TGCAGCGTTGATGGTTCAGCGGAGACCCAGTACTTC. It translates to CSVDGSAETQYF.

The chain is built from TRBV14 and TRBJ2-1; tentatively, D is TRBD1 (6 bases). TRBJ2-5 explains the end of the DNA better; the J call may be wrong. The CDR3 covers 16 residues. Germline CDR1 reads SGHDN; CDR2 reads FVKESK. Here the CDR3 reads CASSQGWGRLFETQYF. Written as DNA, the CDR3 is TGTGCCAGCAGCCAAGGTTGGGGGCGGCTCTTTGAGACCCAGTACTTC.